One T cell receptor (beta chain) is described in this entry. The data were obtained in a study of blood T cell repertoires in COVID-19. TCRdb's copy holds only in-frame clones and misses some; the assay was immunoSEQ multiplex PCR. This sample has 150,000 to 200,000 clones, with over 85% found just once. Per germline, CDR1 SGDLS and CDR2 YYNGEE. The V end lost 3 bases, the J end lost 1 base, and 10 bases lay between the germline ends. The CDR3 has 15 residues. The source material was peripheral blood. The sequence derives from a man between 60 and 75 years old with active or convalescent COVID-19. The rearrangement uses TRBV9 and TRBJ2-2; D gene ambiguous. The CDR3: CASSGRHQNTGELFF. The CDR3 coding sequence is TGTGCCAGCAGCGGCAGACACCAGAACACCGGGGAGCTGTTTTTT.